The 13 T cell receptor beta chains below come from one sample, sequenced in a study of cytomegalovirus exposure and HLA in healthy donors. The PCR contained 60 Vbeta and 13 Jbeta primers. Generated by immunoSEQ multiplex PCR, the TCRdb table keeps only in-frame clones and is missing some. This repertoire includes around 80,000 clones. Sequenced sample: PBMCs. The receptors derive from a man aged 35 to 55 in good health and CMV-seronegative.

The CDR3 is CATSRGLAVTDTQYF. CDR3 in DNA: TGTGCCACCAGCAGGGGACTAGCGGTCACAGATACGCAGTATTTT. The chain recombines TRBV15 with TRBJ2-3; 11 bases match TRBD2. CDR3 size: 15 residues. In germline, CDR1 is LNHNV, CDR2 YYDKDF (reference sequence). The J segment lost 2 bases and the V segment lost 3 bases, leaving 1 base of the junction unmatched.

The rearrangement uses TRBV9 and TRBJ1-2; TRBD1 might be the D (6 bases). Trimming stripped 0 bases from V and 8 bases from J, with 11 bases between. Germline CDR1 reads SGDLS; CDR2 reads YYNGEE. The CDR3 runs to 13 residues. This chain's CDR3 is CASSVGLRGGYTF. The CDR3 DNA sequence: TGTGCCAGCAGCGTAGGCCTCAGGGGAGGCTACACCTTC. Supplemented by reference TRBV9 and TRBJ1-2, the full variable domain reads DSGVTQTPKHLITATGQRVTLRCSPRSGDLSVYWYQQSLDQGLQFLIQYYNGEERAKGNILERFSAQQFPDLHSELNLSSLELGDSALYFCASSVGLRGGYTFGSGTRLTVV.

CDR3 loop: CASSETGNSGANVLTF. The CDR3 DNA reads as TGTGCCAGCTCTGAAACAGGAAACTCTGGGGCCAACGTCCTGACTTTC. V gene TRBV18 combines with J gene TRBJ2-6; the D gene is possibly TRBD1 (5 bases). V was pared by 6 bases and J by 0 bases, with 12 bases between. In germline, CDR1 is KGHSH, CDR2 LQKENI. This CDR3 comprises 16 residues.

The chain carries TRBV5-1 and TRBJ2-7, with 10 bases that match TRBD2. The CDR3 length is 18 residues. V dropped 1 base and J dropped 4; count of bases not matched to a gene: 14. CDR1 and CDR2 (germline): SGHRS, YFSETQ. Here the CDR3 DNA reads TGCGCCAGCAGCTTGAAGGGTGCTAGCGGGAGTAGTGTGTACGAGCAGTACTTC. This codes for CASSLKGASGSSVYEQYF.

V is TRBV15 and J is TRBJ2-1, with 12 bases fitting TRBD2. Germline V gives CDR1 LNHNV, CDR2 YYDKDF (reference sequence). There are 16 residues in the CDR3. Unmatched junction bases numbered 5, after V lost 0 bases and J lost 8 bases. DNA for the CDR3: TGTGCCACCAGCAGAGAAACTAGCGGGGGGTTTTATGAGCAGTTCTTC. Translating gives CATSRETSGGFYEQFF.

This CDR3 reads CASSVDRDRASMNTEAFF. For the CDR3, the DNA is TGTGCCAGCAGCGTAGACCGGGACAGGGCCTCCATGAACACTGAAGCTTTCTTT. The chain joins TRBV9 to TRBJ1-1, with 9 bases lining up with TRBD1. Germline lookup yields CDR1 SGDLS and CDR2 YYNGEE. The junction had 9 bases not matched to a gene; V was cut back by 0 bases and J by 0 bases. The CDR3 runs 18 residues. The full variable domain, rest sourced from reference TRBV9 and TRBJ1-1, is DSGVTQTPKHLITATGQRVTLRCSPRSGDLSVYWYQQSLDQGLQFLIQYYNGEERAKGNILERFSAQQFPDLHSELNLSSLELGDSALYFCASSVDRDRASMNTEAFFGQGTRLTVV.

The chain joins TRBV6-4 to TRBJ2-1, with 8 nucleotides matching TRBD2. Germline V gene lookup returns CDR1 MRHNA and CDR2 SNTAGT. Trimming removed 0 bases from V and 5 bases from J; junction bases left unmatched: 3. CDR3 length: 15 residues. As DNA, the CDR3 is TGTGCCAGCAGTGACTCTCGGGGGGGGGACAATGAGCAGTTCTTC. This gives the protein CASSDSRGGDNEQFF.

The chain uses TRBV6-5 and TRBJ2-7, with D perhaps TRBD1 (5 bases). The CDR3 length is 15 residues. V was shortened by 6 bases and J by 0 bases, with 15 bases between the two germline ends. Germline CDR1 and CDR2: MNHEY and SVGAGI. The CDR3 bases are TGTGCCAGCAGCCCCCAACCGACAGTCTCCTACGAGCAGTACTTC. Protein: CASSPQPTVSYEQYF.

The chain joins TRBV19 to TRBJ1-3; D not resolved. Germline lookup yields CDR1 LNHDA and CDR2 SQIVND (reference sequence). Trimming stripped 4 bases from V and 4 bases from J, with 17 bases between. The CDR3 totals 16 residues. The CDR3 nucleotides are TGTGCCAGTAGTACCGTCTCACAGAGCCTAGGAAACACCATATATTTT. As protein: CASSTVSQSLGNTIYF. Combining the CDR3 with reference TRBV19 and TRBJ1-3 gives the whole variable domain DGGITQSPKYLFRKEGQNVTLSCEQNLNHDAMYWYRQDPGQGLRLIYYSQIVNDFQKGDIAEGYSVSREKKESFPLTVTSAQKNPTAFYLCASSTVSQSLGNTIYFGEGSWLTVV.

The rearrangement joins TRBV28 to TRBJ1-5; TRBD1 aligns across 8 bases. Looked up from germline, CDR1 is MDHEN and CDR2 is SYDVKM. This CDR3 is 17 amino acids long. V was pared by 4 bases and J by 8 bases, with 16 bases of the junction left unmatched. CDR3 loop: CASSSPGGTGGSKPQHF. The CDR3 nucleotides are TGTGCCAGCAGTTCGCCTGGTGGGACAGGTGGCTCAAAGCCCCAGCATTTT.

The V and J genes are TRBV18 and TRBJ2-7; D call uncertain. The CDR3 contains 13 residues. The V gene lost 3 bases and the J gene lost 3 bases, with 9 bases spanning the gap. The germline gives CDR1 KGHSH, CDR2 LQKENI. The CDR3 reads CASSPTTYYEQYF. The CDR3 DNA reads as TGTGCCAGCTCACCTACGACTTACTACGAGCAGTACTTC.

The CDR3 region is CASRPGGYEQYF. The CDR3 DNA reads as TGTGCCAGCAGACCAGGGGGCTACGAGCAGTACTTC. V gene TRBV28 combines with J gene TRBJ2-7; 7 positions match TRBD1. The germline V gene encodes CDR1 MDHEN and CDR2 SYDVKM. This CDR3 region has 12 residues. The J segment lost 3 bases and the V segment lost 6 bases, leaving 2 bases of the junction unmatched.

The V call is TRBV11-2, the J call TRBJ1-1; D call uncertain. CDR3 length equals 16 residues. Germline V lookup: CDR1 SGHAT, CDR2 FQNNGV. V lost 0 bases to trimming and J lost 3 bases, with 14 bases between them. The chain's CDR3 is CASSLDPGVSDTEAFF. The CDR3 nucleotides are TGTGCCAGCAGCTTAGATCCGGGAGTCTCCGACACTGAAGCTTTCTTT.